This TCR beta chain emerged from a study of beta chain features in type 1 diabetes (dated by TCRdb to 2016 to 2019). In the study overall: Patients and healthy donors did not differ in mean age, gender distribution, total cell number or subset yield. Regulatory and stem cell-like memory subsets were obtained from only 8 patients and roughly 8 healthy donors, while naive and central memory subsets were obtained from all 30 or so donors. In the study, recently diagnosed type 1 diabetes patients and matched healthy donors were compared on the TCRB repertoires of their sorted circulating CD4+ T cell subsets. A total of roughly 100,000,000 sorted cells were examined across all samples, and the number of cells per subset was strongly correlated with RNA yield.

Note on this clone: Its binding antigen is unknown. The junction departs from the called germline gene at one end, perhaps through a read error.

Each donor gave one peripheral blood draw, roughly 120 mL on average, collected into heparinised tubes. A BD FACSAria II and a panel including CD45RO, CCR7, CD25, CD127, CD95 and CD27 were used to sort naive, central memory, regulatory and stem cell-like memory CD4+ T cells. Every sorted population had a purity above 95%. Right away, PBMCs were isolated by Lymphoprep density gradient centrifugation and were stained directly, with no culture step. So that batch effects would be minimized, each experiment stained and sorted samples in pairs, pairing one healthy donor with one patient. The paper's findings and limits, for the study overall: Naive, central memory and regulatory TCRB repertoires appeared more similar among patients than among healthy donors. Because small numbers of individuals were included in the HLA sub-analyses, any influence of HLA type on TCRB rearrangement was left unresolved. Shorter templates might have been favored by PCR, but patient and control samples were amplified and corrected together, so both groups would have been affected equally by any skew. Fewer insertions and more nucleotide deletions at VDJ recombination sites were observed in patients with type 1 diabetes, implying thymic rearrangement abnormalities. Because cDNA was sequenced instead of genomic DNA, highly expressing activated cells could be over-represented, though the groups showed no difference in activation or CD3 levels. Type 1 diabetes patients showed a moderate but significant shortening of TCRB CDR3 length in all four CD4+ subsets.

The CDR3 goes from the cysteine to the phenylalanine over 14 residues. Only the CDR3 region is kept as DNA, spanning 42 bases read in frame from base 1. According to the germline V gene, CDR1 reads SNHLY and CDR2 reads FYNNEI. All of the isolated RNA was reverse transcribed with the High Capacity cDNA Reverse Transcription Kit, so expressed TCRB transcripts were sequenced. Deep immunoSEQ sequencing was performed on naive, central memory and regulatory T cell samples, with an average of about 3.6 million total reads per sample. After sorted cells were lysed in RLT buffer, RNA was extracted with DNase-treated RNeasy Micro or Mini kits, with the choice depending on cell number. Each cell subset was processed on its own to prevent cross-contamination, while patient and healthy donor samples were processed together. The immunoSEQ multiplex PCR was used to amplify TCRB sequences from cDNA, yielding 87-bp fragments that span the CDR3 region. Sequencing of the amplicons was done on the Illumina HiSeq platform. Processing in the source paper ran as follows. Synthetic template baselines were used to correct PCR bias computationally, reads within Hamming distance 2 were collapsed, and singletons that could not be merged were discarded. Reads were aligned against IMGT so that V, D and J genes, CDR3 length and insertions or deletions at six rearrangement sites could be assigned. Clonotype counts were normalized to sorted cell number within each subset before computing true diversity and Gini coefficients with the tcR R package. The overlap coefficient, calculated on TCRB nucleotide sequences, was used to quantify repertoire sharing. TCRdb took over this immuneACCESS table, retaining in-frame rearrangements with V and J assigned. Such tables are incomplete; in checked studies, under half of the missing clones stem from an unresolved V gene, and the remainder is unexplained. That table supplies the V and J calls and clone size; D and trimming were determined from the DNA. The sample profile shows approximately 37,000 clones; more than 40% of them were found once. The ten largest clones add up to around 0.7% of the sample.

Sequencing was done on a sample of central memory CD4+ T cells from blood. This receptor chain uses TRBV2 and TRBJ2-7, with 12 bases aligning to TRBD2. The TCR was taken from a woman younger than 35 in good health. The CDR3 protein is CASREGLAGYEQYF. In nucleotide form, the sequence is TGTGCCAGCAGGGAAGGACTAGCGGGATACGAGCAGTACTTC. Joined to the reference TRBV2 and TRBJ2-7 proteins, this CDR3 gives the full variable domain: EPEVTQTPSHQVTQMGQEVILRCVPISNHLYFYWYRQILGQKVEFLVSFYNNEISEKSEIFDDQFSVERPDGSNFTLKIRSTKLEDSAMYFCASREGLAGYEQYFGPGTRLTVT.